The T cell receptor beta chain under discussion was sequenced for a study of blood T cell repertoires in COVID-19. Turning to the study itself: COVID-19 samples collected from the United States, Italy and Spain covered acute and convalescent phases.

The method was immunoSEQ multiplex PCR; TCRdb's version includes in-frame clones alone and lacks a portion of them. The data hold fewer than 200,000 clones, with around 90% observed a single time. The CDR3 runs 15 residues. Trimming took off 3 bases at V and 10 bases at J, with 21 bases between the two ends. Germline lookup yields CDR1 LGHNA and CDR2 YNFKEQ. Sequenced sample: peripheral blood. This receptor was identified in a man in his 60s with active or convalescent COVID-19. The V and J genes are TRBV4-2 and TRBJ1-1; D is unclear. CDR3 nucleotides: TGTGCCAGCAGCCACCCATCGTCCGACATTCAGAGAGCTTTCTTT. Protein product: CASSHPSSDIQRAFF.